The clone carrying this T cell receptor beta chain was picked up one time. Original handling: Amplification from reference gene primers served as the basis for estimated nucleated cell counts. Clones were read by immunoSEQ multiplex PCR, and TCRdb kept only the in-frame ones, dropping some. V and J calls and clone size are copied from that table; D and trimming were computed from the DNA. The data hold about 170,000 clones, with over 65% observed a single time. The CDR3 spans 13 residues. Per the germline V gene, CDR1 is LGHDT and CDR2 is YNNKEL (reference sequence). With 5 bases removed from V and 8 bases from J, the gap between germline ends came to 15 bases. The sample is drawn from a study of blood T cell repertoires in COVID-19. Participants were aged 18 to 89 years from more than 20 US areas. Two negative PCRs, clearance, or symptom resolution had been documented for recovered Cohort 3 donors.

The specimen sequenced was PBMCs or T cells enriched from blood (not recorded which). The clonotype comes from a woman between 45 and 65 years old who had recovered from COVID-19. The chain uses TRBV3-1 (or the pseudogene TRBV3-2) and TRBJ1-2, with D possibly being TRBD1 (6 bases). CDR3 amino acids: CASSEGRGLGYTF. CDR3 nucleotides: TGTGCCAGCAGCGAAGGGCGGGGGCTGGGCTACACCTTC.